This T cell receptor beta chain comes out of a study of cytomegalovirus exposure and HLA in healthy donors. This CDR3 comprises 14 residues. The germline V gene has CDR1 MDHEN and CDR2 SYDVKM. V lost 3 bases and J 5 bases, leaving 11 bases between the germline ends. A note on this clone: The target antigen is unknown.

Vbeta (60) and Jbeta (13) primers were used in the PCR. Sequencing was performed with immunoSEQ multiplex PCR; in TCRdb, only in-frame clones are kept and a portion is missing. Here the sample table reports about 140,000 clones. Study conclusions and caveats: Associated with cytomegalovirus, according to the listing, were 150 to 200 TCR beta chains.

The material sequenced was PBMCs. This chain links TRBV28 with TRBJ1-5, with D possibly matching TRBD1 (6 bases). This receptor was identified in a man in his forties in good health and CMV-seronegative. This CDR3 reads CASSFQGNYQPQHF. The CDR3 DNA sequence: TGTGCCAGCAGTTTTCAGGGGAACTATCAGCCCCAGCATTTT.